The sample holds many counts of the clone carrying this T cell receptor beta chain. These data come from a study of blood T cell repertoires in COVID-19. In the study overall: Spain, Italy and the United States supplied samples that represented acute and convalescent COVID-19. The analysed material was cDNA or gDNA that came from T cells, B-cell-depleted T cells, or PBMCs.

With 2 bases removed from V and 7 bases from J, the gap between germline ends came to 9 bases. Germline values: CDR1 MGHRA, CDR2 YSYEKL. The CDR3 totals 14 residues. Authors' methods: Using reference gene primer amplification, nucleated cell counts were estimated. The method was immunoSEQ multiplex PCR; TCRdb's version includes in-frame clones alone and lacks a portion of them. V, J and clone size derive from that table, while D and trimming were established from the DNA sequence. The sample holds about 240,000 clones, 70% to 75% seen once. The chain couples TRBV4-1 to TRBJ1-6; D gene unclear. The sequencing sample was made of peripheral blood. The TCR comes from a woman of 80 years or more with acute or convalescent COVID-19. For the CDR3, the DNA is TGCGCCAGCAGCCAACTGGGCAGAAATTCACCCCTCCACTTT. Residues: CASSQLGRNSPLHF.